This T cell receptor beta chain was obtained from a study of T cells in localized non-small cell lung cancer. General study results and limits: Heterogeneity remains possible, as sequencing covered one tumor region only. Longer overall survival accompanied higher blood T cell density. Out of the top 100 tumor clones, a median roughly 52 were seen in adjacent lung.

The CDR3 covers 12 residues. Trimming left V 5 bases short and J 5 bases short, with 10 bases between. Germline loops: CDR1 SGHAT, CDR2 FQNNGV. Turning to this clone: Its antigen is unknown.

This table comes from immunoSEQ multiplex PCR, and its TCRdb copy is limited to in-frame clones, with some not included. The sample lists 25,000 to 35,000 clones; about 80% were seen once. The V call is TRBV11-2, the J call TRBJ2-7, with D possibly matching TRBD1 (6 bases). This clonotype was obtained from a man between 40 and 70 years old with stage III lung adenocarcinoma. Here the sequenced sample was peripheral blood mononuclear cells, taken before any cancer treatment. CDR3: CASSRRGDEQYF. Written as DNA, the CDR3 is TGTGCCAGCAGCCGCAGGGGCGACGAGCAGTACTTC.